Listed below are T cell receptor beta chains from one sample, sequenced in a study of vaccination effects on CD4 cells after COVID-19. Which antigens these TCRs recognize remains unknown. The repertoire was sequenced with immunoSEQ multiplex PCR; TCRdb's copy has only in-frame clones and lacks some. The table lists roughly 70,000 clones, 73% of them singletons, with around 5% in the top ten. This specimen consisted of CD4+ T cells from PBMCs cultured with HIV peptides, obtained before COVID-19 vaccination. The receptors shown here come from a human donor who had a prior SARS-CoV-2 infection. Each CDR3 is given with its conserved first and last residue. A D gene is named only where the DNA matches it firmly. Part of the rows lack a size; the others show once, few, many or a class for expanded clones.

CDR3aa: CASRGGGYDSPLHF; CDR3nt: TGTGCCAGCAGAGGTGGGGGATATGATTCACCCCTCCACTTT; j_gene: TRBJ1-6; v_gene: TRBV6-5; abundance: -; d_gene: -
CDR3aa: CASSPSRRSYGYTF; CDR3nt: TGTGCCAGTAGTCCTAGTCGCAGGTCGTATGGCTACACCTTC; j_gene: TRBJ1-2; v_gene: TRBV19; abundance: -; d_gene: -
CDR3aa: CASGRFDLAGDTQYF; CDR3nt: TGTGCTAGTGGCCGATTTGATCTAGCGGGAGATACGCAGTATTTT; j_gene: TRBJ2-3; v_gene: TRBV12-5; abundance: -; d_gene: TRBD2
CDR3aa: CASRDRNQETQYF; CDR3nt: TGTGCCAGCAGGGACAGGAATCAAGAGACCCAGTACTTC; j_gene: TRBJ2-5; v_gene: TRBV6-4; abundance: -; d_gene: TRBD1
CDR3aa: CATSRDAGGAGGYTF; CDR3nt: TGTGCCACCAGCAGAGACGCAGGGGGCGCAGGGGGCTACACCTTC; j_gene: TRBJ1-2; v_gene: TRBV15; abundance: -; d_gene: TRBD1
CDR3aa: CASSLDPGYGYTF; CDR3nt: TGTGCCAGCAGCTTGGATCCAGGCTATGGCTACACCTTC; j_gene: TRBJ1-2; v_gene: TRBV5-6; abundance: -; d_gene: -
CDR3aa: CASSLHMNTEAFF; CDR3nt: TGTGCCAGCAGCCTTCACATGAACACTGAAGCTTTCTTT; j_gene: TRBJ1-1; v_gene: TRBV7-2; abundance: -; d_gene: -
CDR3aa: CATSRDRGSNYGYTF; CDR3nt: TGTGCCACCAGCAGAGACCGGGGTTCGAACTATGGCTACACCTTC; j_gene: TRBJ1-2; v_gene: TRBV15; abundance: once; d_gene: -
CDR3aa: CAIRGSGGGYEQYF; CDR3nt: TGTGCCATCAGAGGTAGCGGGGGAGGCTACGAGCAGTACTTC; j_gene: TRBJ2-7; v_gene: TRBV10-3; abundance: few; d_gene: TRBD2
CDR3aa: CASSARGPGNTIYF; CDR3nt: TGTGCCAGCAGCGCCAGGGGACCTGGAAACACCATATATTTT; j_gene: TRBJ1-3; v_gene: TRBV9; abundance: medium-sized; d_gene: -
CDR3aa: CASSLRAYGYTF; CDR3nt: TGTGCCAGCAGTTTGAGGGCGTATGGCTACACCTTC; j_gene: TRBJ1-2; v_gene: TRBV28; abundance: -; d_gene: -
CDR3aa: CASRRRLAESYNEQFF; CDR3nt: TGTGCCAGCAGACGTCGACTAGCGGAAAGCTACAATGAGCAGTTCTTC; j_gene: TRBJ2-1; v_gene: TRBV27; abundance: few; d_gene: TRBD2
CDR3aa: CASSLFLTQGETQYF; CDR3nt: TGTGCCAGCAGCTTATTTTTAACACAGGGGGAGACCCAGTACTTC; j_gene: TRBJ2-5; v_gene: TRBV11-2; abundance: -; d_gene: TRBD1
CDR3aa: CASSYQTSGRVRQYF; CDR3nt: TGTGCCAGCAGTTACCAGACTAGCGGGAGAGTGAGGCAGTATTTT; j_gene: TRBJ2-3; v_gene: TRBV6-6; abundance: -; d_gene: TRBD2
CDR3aa: CASRPGQGEKLFF; CDR3nt: TGTGCCAGCAGGCCGGGCCAGGGCGAAAAACTGTTTTTT; j_gene: TRBJ1-4; v_gene: TRBV2; abundance: -; d_gene: -
CDR3aa: CASSREGTGGLNEQFF; CDR3nt: TGTGCCAGCAGTCGGGAGGGGACAGGGGGTCTCAATGAGCAGTTCTTC; j_gene: TRBJ2-1; v_gene: TRBV2; abundance: -; d_gene: TRBD1
CDR3aa: CASSGPQAGYEQYF; CDR3nt: TGTGCCAGCAGCGGCCCCCAAGCCGGCTACGAGCAGTACTTC; j_gene: TRBJ2-7; v_gene: TRBV5-4; abundance: -; d_gene: -
CDR3aa: CASSHRGNEQFF; CDR3nt: TGTGCCAGCAGCCACAGGGGTAATGAGCAGTTCTTC; j_gene: TRBJ2-1; v_gene: TRBV6-5; abundance: -; d_gene: TRBD1
CDR3aa: CASSEGGSGANVLTF; CDR3nt: TGTGCCAGCAGTGAGGGGGGATCAGGGGCCAACGTCCTGACTTTC; j_gene: TRBJ2-6; v_gene: TRBV2; abundance: -; d_gene: -
CDR3aa: CASTIDGTNTEAFF; CDR3nt: TGTGCCAGCACAATCGACGGGACGAACACTGAAGCTTTCTTT; j_gene: TRBJ1-1; v_gene: TRBV6-6; abundance: -; d_gene: -
CDR3aa: CASSWDSSSTDTQYF; CDR3nt: TGTGCCAGCTCGTGGGACAGTTCTAGCACAGATACGCAGTATTTT; j_gene: TRBJ2-3; v_gene: TRBV18; abundance: -; d_gene: TRBD1
CDR3aa: CASTGSFGDPANTGELFF; CDR3nt: TGTGCCAGCACAGGGTCCTTCGGGGACCCCGCGAACACCGGGGAGCTGTTTTTT; j_gene: TRBJ2-2; v_gene: TRBV2; abundance: -; d_gene: -
CDR3aa: CASSLSLAGYNEQFF; CDR3nt: TGTGCCAGCAGCTTATCCCTAGCGGGGTACAATGAGCAGTTCTTC; j_gene: TRBJ2-1; v_gene: TRBV7-2; abundance: few; d_gene: TRBD2
CDR3aa: CASSQGNSGSTDTQYF; CDR3nt: TGCGCCAGCAGCCAAGGTAATAGCGGGAGCACAGATACGCAGTATTTT; j_gene: TRBJ2-3; v_gene: TRBV4-3; abundance: -; d_gene: TRBD2
CDR3aa: CASSSQPQETQYF; CDR3nt: TGTGCCAGCAGCTCTCAACCCCAAGAGACCCAGTACTTC; j_gene: TRBJ2-5; v_gene: TRBV7-3; abundance: -; d_gene: -
CDR3aa: CASSQTGTRNYEQYF; CDR3nt: TGTGCCAGCAGCCAAACCGGGACTAGAAACTACGAGCAGTACTTC; j_gene: TRBJ2-7; v_gene: TRBV3-1/TRBV3-2; abundance: once; d_gene: TRBD2
CDR3aa: CASSPTSQFYGYTF; CDR3nt: TGTGCCAGCAGCCCAACCTCACAGTTCTATGGCTACACCTTC; j_gene: TRBJ1-2; v_gene: TRBV7-9; abundance: -; d_gene: -
CDR3aa: CASSYGQGGSYGYTF; CDR3nt: TGTGCCAGCAGTTACGGGCAGGGAGGATCCTATGGCTACACCTTC; j_gene: TRBJ1-2; v_gene: TRBV6-5; abundance: -; d_gene: -
CDR3aa: CASRVLVGGELFF; CDR3nt: TGTGCCAGCAGGGTTCTCGTCGGCGGGGAGCTGTTTTTT; j_gene: TRBJ2-2; v_gene: TRBV6-5; abundance: once; d_gene: -
CDR3aa: CASSLAGLVNNEQFF; CDR3nt: TGTGCCAGCAGCTTAGCGGGACTGGTGAACAATGAGCAGTTCTTC; j_gene: TRBJ2-1; v_gene: TRBV7-8; abundance: -; d_gene: -
CDR3aa: CASSHPDRINGGYTF; CDR3nt: TGCGCCAGCAGCCACCCGGACAGGATTAACGGTGGCTACACCTTC; j_gene: TRBJ1-2; v_gene: TRBV4-3; abundance: -; d_gene: TRBD1
CDR3aa: CASSRWASSGISSYEQYF; CDR3nt: TGCGCCAGCAGTCGATGGGCGAGTAGCGGGATTAGCTCCTACGAGCAGTACTTC; j_gene: TRBJ2-7; v_gene: TRBV23-1; abundance: once; d_gene: TRBD2
CDR3aa: CASSPGQPRYNEQFF; CDR3nt: TGTGCCAGCAGCCCCGGACAGCCCCGGTACAATGAGCAGTTCTTC; j_gene: TRBJ2-1; v_gene: TRBV9; abundance: -; d_gene: -
CDR3aa: CASSPTGPAANEKLFF; CDR3nt: TGCGCCAGCAGCCCGACAGGCCCCGCCGCTAATGAAAAACTGTTTTTT; j_gene: TRBJ1-4; v_gene: TRBV5-1; abundance: -; d_gene: -
CDR3aa: CASSLHRQGTQYF; CDR3nt: TGTGCCAGCAGCCTCCATCGCCAGGGGACCCAGTACTTC; j_gene: TRBJ2-5; v_gene: TRBV7-2; abundance: -; d_gene: -
CDR3aa: CASSIYRGRAGTTEAFF; CDR3nt: TGTGCCAGCAGCATCTACAGGGGGCGAGCGGGTACAACTGAAGCTTTCTTT; j_gene: TRBJ1-1; v_gene: TRBV7-2; abundance: -; d_gene: TRBD1
CDR3aa: CASSSLTGPGNTIYF; CDR3nt: TGTGCCAGCAGCTCTCTCACGGGTCCTGGAAACACCATATATTTT; j_gene: TRBJ1-3; v_gene: TRBV11-2; abundance: -; d_gene: -
CDR3aa: CASSQEYGNYGYTF; CDR3nt: TGCGCCAGCAGCCAAGAGTACGGGAACTATGGCTACACCTTC; j_gene: TRBJ1-2; v_gene: TRBV4-3; abundance: few; d_gene: -
CDR3aa: CASSAGIQAGELFF; CDR3nt: TGTGCCAGCAGCGCCGGGATCCAGGCCGGGGAGCTGTTTTTT; j_gene: TRBJ2-2; v_gene: TRBV9; abundance: -; d_gene: -
CDR3aa: CASSSGLYYEQYF; CDR3nt: TGTGCTAGCAGTTCGGGACTGTACTACGAGCAGTACTTC; j_gene: TRBJ2-7; v_gene: TRBV7-7; abundance: -; d_gene: -
CDR3aa: CASSPGQTYQPQHF; CDR3nt: TGTGCCAGCAGCCCGGGACAGACCTATCAGCCCCAGCATTTT; j_gene: TRBJ1-5; v_gene: TRBV7-2; abundance: -; d_gene: TRBD1
CDR3aa: CASSARQDPIIQPQHF; CDR3nt: TGTGCCAGTAGTGCCCGACAGGACCCGATCATACAGCCCCAGCATTTT; j_gene: TRBJ1-5; v_gene: TRBV19; abundance: -; d_gene: -
CDR3aa: CASSFSGGTYNEQFF; CDR3nt: TGTGCCAGCAGCTTTAGCGGGGGGACCTACAATGAGCAGTTCTTC; j_gene: TRBJ2-1; v_gene: TRBV7-3; abundance: -; d_gene: TRBD2
CDR3aa: CATSNWTPQPQHF; CDR3nt: TGTGCCACCAGCAATTGGACACCCCAGCCCCAGCATTTT; j_gene: TRBJ1-5; v_gene: TRBV15; abundance: -; d_gene: -
CDR3aa: CATSQGWGDEQFF; CDR3nt: TGTGCCACGTCACAGGGATGGGGGGATGAGCAGTTCTTC; j_gene: TRBJ2-1; v_gene: TRBV19; abundance: -; d_gene: -
CDR3aa: CASSFGRVGNEQFF; CDR3nt: TGTGCCAGCAGTTTTGGCAGGGTGGGCAATGAGCAGTTCTTC; j_gene: TRBJ2-1; v_gene: TRBV28; abundance: -; d_gene: -